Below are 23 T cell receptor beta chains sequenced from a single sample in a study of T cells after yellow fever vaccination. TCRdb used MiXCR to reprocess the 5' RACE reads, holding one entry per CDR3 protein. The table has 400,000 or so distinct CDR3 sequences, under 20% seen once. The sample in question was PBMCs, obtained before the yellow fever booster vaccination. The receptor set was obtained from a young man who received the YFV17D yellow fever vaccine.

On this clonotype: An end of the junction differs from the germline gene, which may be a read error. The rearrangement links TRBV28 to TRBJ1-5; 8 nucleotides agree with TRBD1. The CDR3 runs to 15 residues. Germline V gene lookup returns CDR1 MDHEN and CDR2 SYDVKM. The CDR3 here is CASSLSGQGFQRQHF. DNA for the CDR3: TGTGCCAGCAGTTTATCAGGACAGGGCTTTCAGCGCCAGCATTTT. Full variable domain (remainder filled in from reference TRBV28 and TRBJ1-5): DVKVTQSSRYLVKRTGEKVFLECVQDMDHENMFWYRQDPGLGLRLIYFSYDVKMKEKGDIPEGYSVSREKKERFSLILESASTNQTSMYLCASSLSGQGFQRQHFGDGTRLSIL.

The CDR3 sequence: CASSSAGESNYGYTF. The CDR3 nucleotides read TGCGCCAGCAGCTCGGCCGGGGAATCTAACTATGGCTACACCTTC. This sequence joins TRBV5-1 and TRBJ1-2, with D uncertain. Germline-derived CDR1 and CDR2 are SGHRS and YFSETQ. CDR3 length equals 15 residues. The V end lost 3 bases, the J end lost 0 bases, and 12 bases lay between the germline ends.

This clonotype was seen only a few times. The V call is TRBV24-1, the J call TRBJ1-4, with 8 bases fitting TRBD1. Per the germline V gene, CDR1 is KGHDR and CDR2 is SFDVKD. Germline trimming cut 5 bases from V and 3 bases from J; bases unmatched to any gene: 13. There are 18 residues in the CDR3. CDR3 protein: CATSAGSGGLAANEKLFF. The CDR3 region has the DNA TGTGCCACCAGTGCGGGGTCAGGGGGCCTTGCAGCTAATGAAAAACTGTTTTTT.

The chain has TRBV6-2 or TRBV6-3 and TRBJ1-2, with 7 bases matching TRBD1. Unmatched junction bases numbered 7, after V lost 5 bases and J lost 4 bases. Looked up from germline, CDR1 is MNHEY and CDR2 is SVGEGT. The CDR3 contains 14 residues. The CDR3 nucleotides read TGTGCCAGCAGTCGATCAACAGGGGCCTATGGCTACACCTTC. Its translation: CASSRSTGAYGYTF.

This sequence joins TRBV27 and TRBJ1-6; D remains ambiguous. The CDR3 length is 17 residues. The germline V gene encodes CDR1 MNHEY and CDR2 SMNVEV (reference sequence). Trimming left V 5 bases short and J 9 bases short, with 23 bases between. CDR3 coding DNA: TGTGCCAGCAGTCCCTTTCGAACGACCCCCTGGACTTCACCCCTCCACTTT. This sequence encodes CASSPFRTTPWTSPLHF.

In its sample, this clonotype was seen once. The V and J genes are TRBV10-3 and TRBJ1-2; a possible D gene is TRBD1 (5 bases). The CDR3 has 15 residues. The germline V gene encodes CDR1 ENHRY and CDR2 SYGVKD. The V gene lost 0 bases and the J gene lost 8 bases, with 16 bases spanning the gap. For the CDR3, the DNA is TGTGCCATCAGTGAGTCGCAAGCCCCAGGGAGCGGCTACACCTTC. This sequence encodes CAISESQAPGSGYTF.

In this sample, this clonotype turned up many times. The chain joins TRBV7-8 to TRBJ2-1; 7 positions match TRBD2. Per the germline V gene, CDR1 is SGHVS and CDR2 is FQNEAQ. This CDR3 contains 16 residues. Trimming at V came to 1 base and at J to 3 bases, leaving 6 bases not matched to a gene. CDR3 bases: TGTGCCAGCAGCTTAGTGGGGGGGAACTTCTACAATGAGCAGTTCTTC. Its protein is CASSLVGGNFYNEQFF.

Written as DNA, the CDR3 is TGTGCCAGCAGCCAAGGGATCCAAATCCAAAGGGGTGAGCAGTTCTTC. Protein sequence: CASSQGIQIQRGEQFF. The J gene is TRBJ2-1, the V gene TRBV14; maybe TRBD1 (5 bases). Trimming removed 1 base from V and 9 bases from J, with 19 bases in between. The germline CDR1 and CDR2 sequences are SGHDN and FVKESK. CDR3 length: 16 amino acids.

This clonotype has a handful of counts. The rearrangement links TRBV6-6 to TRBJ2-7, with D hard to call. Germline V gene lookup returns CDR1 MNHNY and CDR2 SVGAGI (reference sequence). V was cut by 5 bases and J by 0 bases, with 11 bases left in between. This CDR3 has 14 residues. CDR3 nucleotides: TGTGCCAGCAGTCCGTTGACCCCCTCCTACGAGCAGTACTTC. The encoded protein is CASSPLTPSYEQYF.

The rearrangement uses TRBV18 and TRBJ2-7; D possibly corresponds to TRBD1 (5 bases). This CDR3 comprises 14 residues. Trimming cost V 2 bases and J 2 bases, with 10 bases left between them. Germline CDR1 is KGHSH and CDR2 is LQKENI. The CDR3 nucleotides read TGTGCCAGCTCACCATGGCAGGGTCCCTACGAGCAGTACTTC. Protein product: CASSPWQGPYEQYF.

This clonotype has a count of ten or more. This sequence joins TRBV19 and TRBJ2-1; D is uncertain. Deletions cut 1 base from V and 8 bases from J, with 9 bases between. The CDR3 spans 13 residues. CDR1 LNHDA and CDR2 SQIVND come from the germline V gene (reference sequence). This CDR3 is CASSIGFKDEQFF. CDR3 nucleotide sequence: TGTGCCAGTAGTATAGGCTTTAAAGATGAGCAGTTCTTC. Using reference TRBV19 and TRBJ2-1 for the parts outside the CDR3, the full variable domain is DGGITQSPKYLFRKEGQNVTLSCEQNLNHDAMYWYRQDPGQGLRLIYYSQIVNDFQKGDIAEGYSVSREKKESFPLTVTSAQKNPTAFYLCASSIGFKDEQFFGPGTRLTVL.

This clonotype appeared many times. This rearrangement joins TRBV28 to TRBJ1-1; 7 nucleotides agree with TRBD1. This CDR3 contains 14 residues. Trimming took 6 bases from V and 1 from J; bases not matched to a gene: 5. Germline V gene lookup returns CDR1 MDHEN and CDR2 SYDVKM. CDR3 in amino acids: CASRKGGTNTEAFF. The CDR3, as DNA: TGTGCCAGCAGGAAAGGGGGCACGAACACTGAAGCTTTCTTT.

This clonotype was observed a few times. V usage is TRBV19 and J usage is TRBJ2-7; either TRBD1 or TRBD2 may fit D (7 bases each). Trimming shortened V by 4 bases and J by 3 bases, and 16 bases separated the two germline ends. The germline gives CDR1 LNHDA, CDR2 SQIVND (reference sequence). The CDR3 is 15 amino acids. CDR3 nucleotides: TGTGCCAGTAGTACCACAGGGGAGGGGGGCTACGAGCAGTACTTC. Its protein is CASSTTGEGGYEQYF.

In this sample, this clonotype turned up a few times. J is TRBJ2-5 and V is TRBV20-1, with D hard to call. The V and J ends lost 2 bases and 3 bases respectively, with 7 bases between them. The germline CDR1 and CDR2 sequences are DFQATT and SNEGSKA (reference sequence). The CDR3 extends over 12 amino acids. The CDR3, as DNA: TGCAGTGCTAGACTGCAGGAAGAGACCCAGTACTTC. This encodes CSARLQEETQYF.

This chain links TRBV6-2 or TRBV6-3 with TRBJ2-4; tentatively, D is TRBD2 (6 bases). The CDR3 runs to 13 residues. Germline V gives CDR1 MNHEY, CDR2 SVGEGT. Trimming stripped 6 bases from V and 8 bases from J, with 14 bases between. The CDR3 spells CASRHSGTDIQYF. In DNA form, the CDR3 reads TGTGCCAGCAGGCATAGCGGTACGGACATTCAGTACTTC.

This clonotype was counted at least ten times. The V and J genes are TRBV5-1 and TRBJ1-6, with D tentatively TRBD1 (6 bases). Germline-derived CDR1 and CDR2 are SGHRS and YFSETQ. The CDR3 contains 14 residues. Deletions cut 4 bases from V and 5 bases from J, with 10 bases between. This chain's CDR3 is CASSNQGHNSPLHF. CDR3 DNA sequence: TGCGCCAGCAGCAATCAGGGGCATAATTCACCCCTCCACTTT.

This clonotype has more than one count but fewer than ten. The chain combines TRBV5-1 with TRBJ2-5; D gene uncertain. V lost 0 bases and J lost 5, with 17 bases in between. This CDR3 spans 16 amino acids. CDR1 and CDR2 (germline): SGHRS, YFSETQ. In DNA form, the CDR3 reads TGCGCCAGCAGCTTGGTGGTCCCCGCACCCTTGGAGACCCAGTACTTC. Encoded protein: CASSLVVPAPLETQYF.

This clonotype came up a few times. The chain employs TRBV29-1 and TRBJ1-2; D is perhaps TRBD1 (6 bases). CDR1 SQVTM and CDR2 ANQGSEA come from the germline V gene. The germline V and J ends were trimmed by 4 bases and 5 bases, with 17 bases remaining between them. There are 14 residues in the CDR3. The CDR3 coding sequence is TGCAGCGTTGCAAAAACAGGGCATTGGTATGGCTACACCTTC. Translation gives CSVAKTGHWYGYTF.

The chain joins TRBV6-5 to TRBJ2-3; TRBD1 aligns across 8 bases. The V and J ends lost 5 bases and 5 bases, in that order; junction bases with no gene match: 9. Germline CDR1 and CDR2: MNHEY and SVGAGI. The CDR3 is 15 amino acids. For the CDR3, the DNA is TGTGCCAGCAGTGGAGAGGCAGGGGGCAGAGATACGCAGTATTTT. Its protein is CASSGEAGGRDTQYF.

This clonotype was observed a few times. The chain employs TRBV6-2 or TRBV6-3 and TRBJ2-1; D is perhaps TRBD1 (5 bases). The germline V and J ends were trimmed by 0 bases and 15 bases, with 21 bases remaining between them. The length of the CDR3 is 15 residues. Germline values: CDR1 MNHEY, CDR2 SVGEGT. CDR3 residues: CASSYSSTVIQGSFF. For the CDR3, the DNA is TGTGCCAGCAGTTACTCTTCGACAGTAATCCAGGGATCGTTCTTC.

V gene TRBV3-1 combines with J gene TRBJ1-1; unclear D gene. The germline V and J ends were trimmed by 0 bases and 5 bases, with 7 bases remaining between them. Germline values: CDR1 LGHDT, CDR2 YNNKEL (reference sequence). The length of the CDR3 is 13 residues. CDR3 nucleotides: TGTGCCAGCAGCCAAGAAATACGTACTGAAGCTTTCTTT. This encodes CASSQEIRTEAFF.

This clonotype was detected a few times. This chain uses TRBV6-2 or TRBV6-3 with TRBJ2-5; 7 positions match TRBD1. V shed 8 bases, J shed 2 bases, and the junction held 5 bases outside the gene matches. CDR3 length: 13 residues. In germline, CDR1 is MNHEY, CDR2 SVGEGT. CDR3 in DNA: TGTGCCAGCGGGACAGATATTCAAGAGACCCAGTACTTC. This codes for CASGTDIQETQYF.

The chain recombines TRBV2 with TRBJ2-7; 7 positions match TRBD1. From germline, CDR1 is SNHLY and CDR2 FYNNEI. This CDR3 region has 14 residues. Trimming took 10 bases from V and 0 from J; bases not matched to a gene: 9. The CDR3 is CATPRDSNSYEQYF. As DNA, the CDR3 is TGTGCCACTCCGAGGGACAGCAACTCCTACGAGCAGTACTTC.